Listed here are 9 T cell receptor beta chains from one sample, sequenced in a study of CD8 T cells in ankylosing spondylitis. TCRdb re-analysed the 5' RACE reads in MiXCR, keeping a single row per CDR3 protein. The sample contains approximately 290,000 distinct CDR3 sequences, about 20% of which appear only once. The sample consisted of blood, either unsorted or a sorted T cell fraction (not recorded which). These receptors came from a female donor with ankylosing spondylitis or in good health (not recorded which).

The rearrangement joins TRBV20-1 to TRBJ2-2; D is undetermined. CDR3 size: 14 residues. Trimming stripped 6 bases from V and 0 bases from J, with 11 bases between. Germline V CDR1 and CDR2: DFQATT, SNEGSKA (reference sequence). The DNA for the CDR3 is TGCAGTGCCCCGACCTACTCGAACACCGGGGAGCTGTTTTTT. Its translation: CSAPTYSNTGELFF.

This clonotype appeared a few times. The V call is TRBV18, the J call TRBJ1-4; perhaps TRBD1 as D (5 bases). The CDR3 runs to 13 residues. Looked up from germline, CDR1 is KGHSH and CDR2 is LQKENI. V lost 5 bases and J lost 13, with 17 bases in between. CDR3 in DNA: TGTGCCAGCTCAGGGGCCGGGGAGTCGGGACTGTTTTTT. Protein: CASSGAGESGLFF.

In regard to this clonotype: At one end, the junction sequence differs from germline, possibly due to a read error. The gene calls are TRBV29-1 and TRBJ1-2; TRBD1 might be the D (5 bases). This CDR3 has 15 amino acids. The germline V gene has CDR1 SQVTM and CDR2 ANQGSEA. The DNA of the CDR3 is TGCTGCGTTGTGGGACCCGGACCTGCGGGGGATGGCTACACCTTC. Protein product: CCVVGPGPAGDGYTF.

The chain couples TRBV5-5 to TRBJ1-6, with D perhaps TRBD1 (6 bases). The CDR3 sequence is 14 residues long. CDR1 is SGHKS, CDR2 YYEKEE, per germline (reference sequence). The V and J ends lost 5 bases and 4 bases respectively, with 10 bases between them. The CDR3 region is CASRPTGYNSPLHF. The DNA of the CDR3 is TGTGCCAGCAGACCGACAGGTTATAATTCACCCCTCCACTTT.

This chain uses TRBV20-1 with TRBJ2-1; D is possibly TRBD2 (6 bases). The length of the CDR3 is 15 residues. Trimming stripped 3 bases from V and 4 bases from J, with 16 bases between. Germline values: CDR1 DFQATT, CDR2 SNEGSKA (reference sequence). CDR3 DNA sequence: TGCAGTGCTAGCCCCTTCCAGCGGGTGTACAATGAGCAGTTCTTC. It is translated as CSASPFQRVYNEQFF.

The CDR3 nucleotides read TGTGCCAGCAGTTACAGCGGGTTTACCTACGAGCAGTACTTC. Its translation is CASSYSGFTYEQYF. V gene TRBV6-2 or TRBV6-3 combines with J gene TRBJ2-7; D possibly corresponds to TRBD2 (6 bases). CDR1 MNHEY and CDR2 SVGEGT come from the germline V gene. V gave up 2 bases and J gave up 2 bases, with 10 bases separating them. This CDR3 region has 14 residues.

This chain connects TRBV5-8 to TRBJ2-1; 10 nucleotides align to TRBD2. This CDR3 region has 15 residues. Germline V gene lookup returns CDR1 SGHTS and CDR2 YDEGEE. The V and J ends lost 5 bases and 7 bases, in that order; junction bases with no gene match: 9. CDR3 sequence: CASRSTGTSVNEQFF. The CDR3 DNA reads TGTGCCAGCAGGAGTACCGGGACTAGCGTTAATGAGCAGTTCTTC.

V gene TRBV11-1 combines with J gene TRBJ2-4; tentatively, D is TRBD1 (6 bases). Looked up from germline, CDR1 is SGHAT and CDR2 is FQDESV (reference sequence). The CDR3 length is 17 residues. Trimming removed 4 bases from V and 0 bases from J, with 16 bases in between. CDR3 protein: CASSSPQGLIAKNIQYF. CDR3 bases: TGTGCCAGCAGCTCACCACAGGGCCTAATAGCCAAAAACATTCAGTACTTC.

This clonotype showed up just a few times. The chain links TRBV12-3 or TRBV12-4 to TRBJ2-2; either TRBD1 or TRBD2 may supply D (6 bases each). The CDR3 runs 15 residues. V dropped 3 bases and J dropped 4 bases, with 12 bases sitting between them. The CDR3 coding sequence is TGTGCCAGCAGTTTTGGCCGGGGGCCCACCGGGGAGCTGTTTTTT. Amino acids: CASSFGRGPTGELFF.